This T cell receptor beta chain was retrieved from a study of blood T cell repertoires in COVID-19. Produced via immunoSEQ multiplex PCR; TCRdb's table is partial and in-frame only. This sample yields 110,000 or so clones, of which around 84% are seen a single time; 8.1% belongs to the top ten. This CDR3 region has 14 residues. J gave up 3 bases and V 11 bases, and 11 bases lay outside the gene matches. Germline-derived CDR1 and CDR2 are SNHLY and FYNNEI. The receptor's source is a woman aged 40-49 years with acute or convalescent COVID-19. Sequencing was carried out using peripheral blood. The chain is built from TRBV2 and TRBJ2-7; 9 bases align to TRBD2. The CDR3 sequence: CAGRLRRGGYEQYF. CDR3 DNA: TGTGCCGGGCGCCTGCGGCGGGGGGGCTACGAGCAGTACTTC. The full variable domain, completed using reference TRBV2 and TRBJ2-7, is EPEVTQTPSHQVTQMGQEVILRCVPISNHLYFYWYRQILGQKVEFLVSFYNNEISEKSEIFDDQFSVERPDGSNFTLKIRSTKLEDSAMYFCAGRLRRGGYEQYFGPGTRLTVT.